This TCR beta chain came from a study of T cell clonality in common variable immunodeficiency. This clone was seen many times. The antigen is not known. The read ends 3 residues before the CDR3 terminus; that terminus is restored from the germline J gene. Trimming cost V 6 bases and J 3 bases; bases outside gene matches: 5. There are 14 residues in the CDR3. CDR1 and CDR2 (germline): SGHRS, YFSETQ. TCRdb's copy holds only in-frame clones and misses some; the assay was immunoSEQ multiplex PCR. Sampling found tens of thousands of clones, none seen once. General study results and limits: Reportedly, TCR beta sequences from common variable immunodeficiency showed fewer deletions and N-nucleotide insertions. Shared TCRbeta clones were fewer between CVID subjects than controls. CVID subjects had higher TCRbeta clonality than healthy controls, most marked in about a third.

The sequenced sample was peripheral blood mononuclear cells. This receptor was obtained from a person between 18 and 70 years old in good health. The chain employs TRBV5-1 and TRBJ2-1, with 8 positions matching TRBD2. CDR3 bases read: TGCGCCAGCAAGCGGGAGACCAGCTACAATGAG. Protein: CASKRETSYNE. The full CDR3 protein is CASKRETSYNEQFF.